This TCR beta chain originates from a study of T cells in localized non-small cell lung cancer. General study points: Heterogeneity remains possible, as sequencing covered one tumor region only. Uninvolved adjacent lung showed higher T cell clonality than tumor. In adjacent lung appeared a median around 54 of the top 100 tumor clones.

Germline CDR1 SGHTA, CDR2 FQGTGA. V gave up 3 bases and J gave up 5 bases; unmatched junction bases: 7. This CDR3 comprises 15 residues. Sequenced by immunoSEQ multiplex PCR; TCRdb stores in-frame clones only, minus some. The table records 70,000 or so clones, around 84% of them present only once. In regard to this clone: Its antigen is as yet unknown.

The clonotype comes from a female donor older than 55 with stage I lung adenocarcinoma. The source material was peripheral blood, sampled before any cancer treatment. This chain joins TRBV7-3 and TRBJ2-3, with 8 bases that match TRBD2. Here the CDR3 reads CASSFLGGAQDTQYF. CDR3 DNA sequence: TGTGCCAGCAGCTTTCTCGGGGGGGCCCAAGATACGCAGTATTTT.